The clone carrying this T cell receptor beta chain has just a few counts. Its matching antigen is unknown. The data were taken from a study of identical twins. Overall study findings and caveats: The degree of excess twin sharing was weaker in beta out-of-frame sequences. Out-of-frame sharing of TCR alpha in monozygotic twins was underestimated by models. Insertions were reduced in abundant cord blood beta clonotypes but not in memory repertoires.

V was pared by 4 bases and J by 11 bases, with 17 bases between. The germline V gene has CDR1 LGHNA and CDR2 YSLEER. The CDR3 is 14 amino acids. The authors used template switching to add a universal primer site and gave cDNA unique molecular identifiers. TCRdb analysed the 5' RACE reads with MiXCR anew, one entry per CDR3 protein. The table lists a few hundred thousand distinct CDR3 sequences, approximately 17% of them singletons. The sample consisted of naive T cells sorted from blood. The chain couples TRBV4-3 to TRBJ2-2; D might be TRBD2 (6 bases). The receptor comes from a man aged 50-60 years in good health. CDR3 in amino acids: CASSLGTPGPELFF. The DNA for the CDR3 is TGCGCCAGCAGCCTCGGGACTCCGGGCCCCGAGCTGTTTTTT.